This T cell receptor beta chain was found in a study of T cell changes during pregnancy in multiple sclerosis. Trimming took 4 bases from V and 3 from J, leaving 13 bases between them. The CDR3 has 15 residues. The germline CDR1 and CDR2 sequences are MNHEY and SVGAGI. Using immunoSEQ multiplex PCR, the repertoire was profiled, and TCRdb retains in-frame clones only, with some absent. The sample contains roughly 89,000 clones, 90% to 95% of which appear only once. This clone was seen once. The source of this sequence is a female donor with multiple sclerosis, enrolled in a pregnancy study. The sample was peripheral blood, taken in the third trimester of pregnancy. This chain joins TRBV6-5 and TRBJ2-1; a possible D gene is TRBD2 (6 bases). CDR3 sequence reads: CASSSRRGYYNEQFF. In DNA form, the CDR3 reads TGTGCCAGCAGTTCGCGGAGGGGATACTACAATGAGCAGTTCTTC.